The following is a T cell receptor beta chain sequence with its context. This clonotype showed up many times. No antigen is known for it. It has no much larger one-base neighbor in the sample; base qualities were not kept. The TCR beta CDR3 regions were amplified from the RNA transcripts. A first-round RT-PCR of the TCR CDR3 used the HTBI primer set with the Qiagen OneStep RT-PCR kit. Libraries were constructed in a second round of multiplex PCR, after which size selection and purification were carried out. Libraries were sequenced paired-end with 100 bp reads on an Illumina HiSeq2000. On the authors' methods: SOAPnuke was used to process the raw data, throwing out any read that contained adapters or uncalled bases, had a mean Phred below 15, or lacked an exact constant-primer or identifier match. COPE v1.2.5 was used to merge the high-quality paired reads, and each unique nucleotide sequence was defined as a clonotype. Clonotypes were aligned to IMGT TRBV, TRBD and TRBJ reference segments using MiTCR v1.1. The analysis included only V-J combinations with a frequency above 0.0001, which together covered roughly 99% of the repertoires. The TCS score was defined as F50 (clonal expansion) divided by E x V (chaos), with BLOSUM62-based TCRdist calculated between CDR3 peptides within each V-J. Welch's t-statistics and random forest reduced some 510 V-J features to about 12, which were used in a naive Bayes classifier (R e1071). Clones were called with MiXCR by TCRdb after fastp trimmed the public reads at Q25, and only in-frame beta chains were retained. Rows are unified per CDR3 protein, each entry keeping the most common DNA and genes. TCRdb's processing, not the authors' own work, is the source of the V and J calls. The sample table contains approximately 710,000 distinct CDR3 sequences; only one count was recorded for around a sixth of them. The ten largest clonotypes hold roughly a sixth of the sample.

This specimen comes from a study of T cells in Graves' hyperthyroidism and ophthalmopathy (dated by TCRdb to the late 2010s). Context from the whole study: Peripheral blood samples were taken at the time of initial diagnosis, prior to any treatment. A discovery cohort of approximately 100 patients, about 43 with Graves' ophthalmopathy and under 60 with stable Graves' hyperthyroidism, was used to find distinguishing TCR V-J signatures. Whether ophthalmopathy could be predicted prospectively was tested in an independent validation cohort made up of roughly 19 hyperthyroidism patients plus 17 patients who later progressed to ophthalmopathy. For training and testing, the 100 or so patients in the discovery cohort were randomly divided in a 7:3 ratio. In over five Graves' hyperthyroidism patients, the study also compared T-cell repertoires from thyroid tissue with T-cell repertoires from blood. Following sampling, methimazole starting at 30 mg daily was given to hyperthyroidism patients, and high-dose intravenous methylprednisolone was given to ophthalmopathy patients. The paper describes TCR Vbeta CDR3 sequencing of 120 to 150 peripheral blood samples, made up of around 41 ophthalmopathy patients, 70 to 80 hyperthyroidism patients and roughly 17 progressor patients. General findings and caveats noted by the study authors: Most expanded thyroid clonotypes (frequency above 0.001) were also detected in blood, a finding suggesting that blood repertoires may reflect thyroid immune responses. In validation, progression to ophthalmopathy was predicted by the model with 65% to 71% sensitivity and 72% to 85% specificity, a median of approximately 6.5 months before onset. In cross-validation, a model built on a 13 V-J signature told ophthalmopathy apart from stable hyperthyroidism with 87.88% sensitivity and 81% to 82% specificity, and in testing the same model reached 80%/75%. Sample size was not statistically predetermined, and blinding of investigators to group allocation was not performed.

Stable Graves' hyperthyroidism was defined as the absence of progression to ophthalmopathy over 18 months of follow-up. Hyperthyroidism patients were newly diagnosed, with disease duration under 2 months, and aged 18 to 65 years. Any patient with an uncontrolled infection, another autoimmune disease, pregnancy or lactation was excluded. Diagnoses relied on clinical symptoms, serum thyroxine and TRAb, thyroid ultrasound and orbital computed tomography. PBMCs were separated from approximately 9.9 ml of fresh peripheral blood using Ficoll-Paque density gradient centrifugation. Trizol reagent was used to extract total RNA, and RNA quality was then checked on an Agilent 2100 Bioanalyzer. The sequenced sample consisted of blood. This TCR came from a man aged 45-65 years with Graves' hyperthyroidism.

The CDR3 protein sequence reads: CASSGQGGNTIYF. The DNA reads as follows: TGTGCCAGCAGCGGGCAGGGGGGAAACACCATATATTTT. This chain is built from TRBV7-2 and TRBJ1-3; possibly the D gene is TRBD1, per 6 matching bases. The CDR3 contains 13 residues, cysteine and phenylalanine counted. The only DNA kept is the CDR3, 39 bases in frame from the first base. CDR1 and CDR2, per the germline V gene, are SGHTA and FQGNSA. V and J are truncated by 5 bases and 4 bases respectively, leaving an intervening sequence of 9 bases.